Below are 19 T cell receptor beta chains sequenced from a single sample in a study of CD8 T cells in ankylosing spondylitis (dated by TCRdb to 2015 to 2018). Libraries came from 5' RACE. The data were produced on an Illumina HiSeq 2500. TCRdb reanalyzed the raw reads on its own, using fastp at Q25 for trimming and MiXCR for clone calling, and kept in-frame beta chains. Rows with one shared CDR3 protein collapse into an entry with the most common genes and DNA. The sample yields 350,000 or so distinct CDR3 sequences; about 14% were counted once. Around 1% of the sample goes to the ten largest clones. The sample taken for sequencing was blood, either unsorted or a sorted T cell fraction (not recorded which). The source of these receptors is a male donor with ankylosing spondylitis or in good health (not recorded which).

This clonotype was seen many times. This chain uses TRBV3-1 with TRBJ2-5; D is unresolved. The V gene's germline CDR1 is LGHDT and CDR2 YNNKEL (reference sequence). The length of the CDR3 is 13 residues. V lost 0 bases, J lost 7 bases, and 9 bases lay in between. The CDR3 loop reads CASSQESRRTQYF. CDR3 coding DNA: TGTGCCAGCAGCCAAGAATCAAGGAGGACCCAGTACTTC.

For the CDR3, the DNA is TGTGCCAGCAGTGAGTTACTCGGGGCCAACGTCCTGACTTTC. Its protein product is CASSELLGANVLTF. The rearrangement uses TRBV6-1 and TRBJ2-6; D gene ambiguous. V was clipped by 3 bases and J by 4 bases, with 7 bases between them. This CDR3 region has 14 residues. Germline CDR1 is MNHNS and CDR2 is SASEGT.

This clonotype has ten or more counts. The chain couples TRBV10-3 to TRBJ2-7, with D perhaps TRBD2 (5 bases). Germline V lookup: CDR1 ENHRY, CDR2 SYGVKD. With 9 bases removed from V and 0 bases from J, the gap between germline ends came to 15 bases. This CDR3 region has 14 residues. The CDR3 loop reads CAIKLGGPSYEQYF. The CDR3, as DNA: TGTGCCATAAAACTGGGCGGGCCCTCCTACGAGCAGTACTTC.

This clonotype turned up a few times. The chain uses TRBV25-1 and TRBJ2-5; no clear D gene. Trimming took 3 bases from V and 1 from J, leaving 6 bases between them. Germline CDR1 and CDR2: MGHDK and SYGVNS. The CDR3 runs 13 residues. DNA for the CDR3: TGTGCCAGCAGTGAGCGATTCCAAGAGACCCAGTACTTC. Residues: CASSERFQETQYF.

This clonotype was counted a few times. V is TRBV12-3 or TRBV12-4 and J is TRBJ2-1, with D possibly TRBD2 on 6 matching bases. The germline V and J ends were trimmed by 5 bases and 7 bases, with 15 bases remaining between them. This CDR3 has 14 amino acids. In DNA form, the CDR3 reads TGTGCCAGCAGTCCCAGCGGGCGAACGAATGAGCAGTTCTTC. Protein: CASSPSGRTNEQFF.

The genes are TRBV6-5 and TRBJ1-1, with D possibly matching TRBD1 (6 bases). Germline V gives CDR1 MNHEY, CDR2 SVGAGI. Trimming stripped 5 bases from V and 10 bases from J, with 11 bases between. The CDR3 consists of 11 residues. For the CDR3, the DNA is TGTGCCAGCAGTGCGAGAGGGGGAGCTTTCTTT. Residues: CASSARGGAFF.

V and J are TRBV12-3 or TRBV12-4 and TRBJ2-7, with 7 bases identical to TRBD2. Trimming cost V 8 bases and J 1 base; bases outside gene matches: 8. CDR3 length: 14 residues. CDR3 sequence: CASRLSGGSYEQYF. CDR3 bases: TGTGCCAGCCGCCTTTCGGGGGGATCCTACGAGCAGTACTTC.

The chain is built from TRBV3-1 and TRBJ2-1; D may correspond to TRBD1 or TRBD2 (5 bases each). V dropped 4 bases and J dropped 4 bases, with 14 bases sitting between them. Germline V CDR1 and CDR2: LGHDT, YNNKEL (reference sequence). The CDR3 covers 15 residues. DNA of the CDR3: TGTGCCAGCAGCCCACCGGGACCCCATTACAATGAGCAGTTCTTC. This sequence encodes CASSPPGPHYNEQFF.

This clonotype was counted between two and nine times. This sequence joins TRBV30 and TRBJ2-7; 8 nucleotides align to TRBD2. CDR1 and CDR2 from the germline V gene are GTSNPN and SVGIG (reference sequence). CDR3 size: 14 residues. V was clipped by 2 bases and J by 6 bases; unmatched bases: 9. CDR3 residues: CAWSPGLGLAEQYF. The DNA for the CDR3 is TGTGCCTGGAGTCCGGGACTAGGCTTGGCCGAGCAGTACTTC. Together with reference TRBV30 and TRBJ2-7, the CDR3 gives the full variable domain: SQTIHQWPATLVQPVGSPLSLECTVEGTSNPNLYWYRQAAGRGLQLLFYSVGIGQISSEVPQNLSASRPQDRQFILSSKKLLLSDSGFYLCAWSPGLGLAEQYFGPGTRLTVT.

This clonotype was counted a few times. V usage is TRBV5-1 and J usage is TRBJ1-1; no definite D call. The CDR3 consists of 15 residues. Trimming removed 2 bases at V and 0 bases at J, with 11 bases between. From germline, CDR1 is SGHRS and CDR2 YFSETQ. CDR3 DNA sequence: TGCGCCAGCAGCTTTGTCGTAGGCATGAACACTGAAGCTTTCTTT. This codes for CASSFVVGMNTEAFF. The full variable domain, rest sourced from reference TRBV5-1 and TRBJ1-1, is KAGVTQTPRYLIKTRGQQVTLSCSPISGHRSVSWYQQTPGQGLQFLFEYFSETQRNKGNFPGRFSGRQFSNSRSEMNVSTLELGDSALYLCASSFVVGMNTEAFFGQGTRLTVV.

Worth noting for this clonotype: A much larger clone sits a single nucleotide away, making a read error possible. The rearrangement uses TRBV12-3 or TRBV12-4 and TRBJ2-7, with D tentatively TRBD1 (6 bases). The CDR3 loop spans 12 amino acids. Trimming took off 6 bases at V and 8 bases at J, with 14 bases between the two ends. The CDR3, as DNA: TGTGCCAGCAGCCTGACAGGTTACCAGCAGTACTTC. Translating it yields CASSLTGYQQYF.

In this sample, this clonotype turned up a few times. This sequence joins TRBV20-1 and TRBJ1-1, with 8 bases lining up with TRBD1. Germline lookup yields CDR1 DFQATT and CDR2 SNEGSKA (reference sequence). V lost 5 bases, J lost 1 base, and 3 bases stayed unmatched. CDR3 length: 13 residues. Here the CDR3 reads CSALGQGNTEAFF. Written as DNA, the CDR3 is TGCAGTGCTCTCGGACAGGGGAACACTGAAGCTTTCTTT.

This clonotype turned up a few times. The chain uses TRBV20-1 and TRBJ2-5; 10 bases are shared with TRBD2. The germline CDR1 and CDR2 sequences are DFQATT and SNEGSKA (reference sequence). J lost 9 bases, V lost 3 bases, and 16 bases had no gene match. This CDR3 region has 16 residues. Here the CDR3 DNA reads TGCAGTGCTAGGCCTCCGAGGACTAGCGGCTTACGGGCCCAGTACTTC. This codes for CSARPPRTSGLRAQYF.

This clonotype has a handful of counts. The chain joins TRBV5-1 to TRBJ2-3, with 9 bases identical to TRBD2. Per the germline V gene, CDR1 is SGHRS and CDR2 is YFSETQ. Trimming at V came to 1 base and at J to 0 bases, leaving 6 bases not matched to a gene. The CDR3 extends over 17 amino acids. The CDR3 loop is CASSLTAGGRSTDTQYF. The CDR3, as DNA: TGCGCCAGCAGCTTGACAGCGGGAGGACGTAGCACAGATACGCAGTATTTT.

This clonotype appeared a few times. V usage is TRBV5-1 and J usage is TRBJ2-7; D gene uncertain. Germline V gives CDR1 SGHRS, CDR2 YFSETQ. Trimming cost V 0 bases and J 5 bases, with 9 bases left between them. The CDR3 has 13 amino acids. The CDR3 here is CASSLGGSNEQYF. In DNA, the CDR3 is TGCGCCAGCAGCTTGGGGGGTAGCAACGAGCAGTACTTC.

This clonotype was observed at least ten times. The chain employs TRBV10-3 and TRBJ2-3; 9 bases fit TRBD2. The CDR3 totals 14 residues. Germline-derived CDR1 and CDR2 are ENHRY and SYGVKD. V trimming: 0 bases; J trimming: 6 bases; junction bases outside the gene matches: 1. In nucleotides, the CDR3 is TGTGCCATCAGTGAGTCTCTAGCGGGGGATACGCAGTATTTT. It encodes CAISESLAGDTQYF.

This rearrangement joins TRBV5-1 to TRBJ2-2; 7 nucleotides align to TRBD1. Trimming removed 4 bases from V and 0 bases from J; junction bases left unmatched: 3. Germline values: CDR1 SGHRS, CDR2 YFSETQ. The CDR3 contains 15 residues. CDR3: CASSEGQPNTGELFF. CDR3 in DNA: TGCGCCAGCAGCGAGGGACAGCCGAACACCGGGGAGCTGTTTTTT.

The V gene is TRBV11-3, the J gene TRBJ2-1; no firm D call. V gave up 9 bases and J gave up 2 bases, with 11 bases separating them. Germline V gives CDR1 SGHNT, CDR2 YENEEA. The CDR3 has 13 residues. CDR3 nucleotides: TGTGCCAGTCAACAGCTTACCTACAATGAGCAGTTCTTC. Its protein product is CASQQLTYNEQFF.

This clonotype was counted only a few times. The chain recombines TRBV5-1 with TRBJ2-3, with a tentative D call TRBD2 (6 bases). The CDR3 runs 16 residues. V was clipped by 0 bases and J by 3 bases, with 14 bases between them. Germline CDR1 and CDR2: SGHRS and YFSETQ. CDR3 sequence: CASSLEGRAGTDTQYF. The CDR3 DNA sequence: TGCGCCAGCAGCTTGGAGGGCAGGGCGGGAACAGATACGCAGTATTTT.